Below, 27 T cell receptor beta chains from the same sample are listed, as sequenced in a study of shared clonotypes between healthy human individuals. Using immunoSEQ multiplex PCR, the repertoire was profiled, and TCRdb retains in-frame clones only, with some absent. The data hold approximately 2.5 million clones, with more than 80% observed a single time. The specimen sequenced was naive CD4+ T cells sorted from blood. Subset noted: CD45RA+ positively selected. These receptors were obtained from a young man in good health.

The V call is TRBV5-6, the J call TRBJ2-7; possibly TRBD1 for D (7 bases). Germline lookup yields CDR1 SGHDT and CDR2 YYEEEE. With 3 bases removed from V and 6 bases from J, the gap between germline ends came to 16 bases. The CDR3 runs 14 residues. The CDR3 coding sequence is TGTGCCAGCAGCTGGGAGGCGACAGGGCGCGAGCAGTACTTC. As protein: CASSWEATGREQYF. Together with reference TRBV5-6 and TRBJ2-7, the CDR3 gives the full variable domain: DAGVTQSPTHLIKTRGQQVTLRCSPKSGHDTVSWYQQALGQGPQFIFQYYEEEERQRGNFPDRFSGHQFPNYSSELNVNALLLGDSALYLCASSWEATGREQYFGPGTRLTVT.

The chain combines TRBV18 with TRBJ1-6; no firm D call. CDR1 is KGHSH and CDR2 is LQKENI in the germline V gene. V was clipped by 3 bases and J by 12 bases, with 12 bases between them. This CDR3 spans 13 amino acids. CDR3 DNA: TGTGCCAGCTCACCGGCGGAAGGGATACCCCTCCACTTT. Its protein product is CASSPAEGIPLHF.

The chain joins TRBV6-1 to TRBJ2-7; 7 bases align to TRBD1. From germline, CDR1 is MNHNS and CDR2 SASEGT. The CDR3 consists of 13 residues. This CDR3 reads CAVGAGGIREQYF. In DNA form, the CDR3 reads TGTGCGGTGGGGGCAGGGGGTATTAGGGAGCAGTACTTC.

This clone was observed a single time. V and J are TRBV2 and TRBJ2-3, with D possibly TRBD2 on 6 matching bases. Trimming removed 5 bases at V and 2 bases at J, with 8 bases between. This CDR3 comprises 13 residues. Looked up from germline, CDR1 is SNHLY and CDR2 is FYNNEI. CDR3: CASSWDFTDTQYF. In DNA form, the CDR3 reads TGTGCCAGCAGTTGGGACTTCACAGATACGCAGTATTTT.

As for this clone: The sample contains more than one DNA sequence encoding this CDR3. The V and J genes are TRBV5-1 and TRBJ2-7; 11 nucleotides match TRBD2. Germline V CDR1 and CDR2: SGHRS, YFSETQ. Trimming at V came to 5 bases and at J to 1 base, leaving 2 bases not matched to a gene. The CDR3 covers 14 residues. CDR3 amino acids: CASSGTSGSYEQYF. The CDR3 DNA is TGCGCCAGCAGTGGGACTAGCGGATCCTACGAGCAGTACTTC.

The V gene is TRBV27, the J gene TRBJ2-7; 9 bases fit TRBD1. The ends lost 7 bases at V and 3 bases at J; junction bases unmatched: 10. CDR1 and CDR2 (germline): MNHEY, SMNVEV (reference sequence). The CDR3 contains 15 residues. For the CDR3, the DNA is TGTGCCAGCAACTCAGGGACAGGGCTTTTCTACGAGCAGTACTTC. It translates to CASNSGTGLFYEQYF.

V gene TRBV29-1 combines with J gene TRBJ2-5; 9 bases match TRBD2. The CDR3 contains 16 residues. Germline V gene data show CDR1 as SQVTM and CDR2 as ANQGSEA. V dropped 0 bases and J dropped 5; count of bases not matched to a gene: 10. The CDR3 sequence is CSVEDRDSGRYETQYF. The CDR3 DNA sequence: TGCAGCGTTGAAGATCGGGATAGCGGGAGATATGAGACCCAGTACTTC.

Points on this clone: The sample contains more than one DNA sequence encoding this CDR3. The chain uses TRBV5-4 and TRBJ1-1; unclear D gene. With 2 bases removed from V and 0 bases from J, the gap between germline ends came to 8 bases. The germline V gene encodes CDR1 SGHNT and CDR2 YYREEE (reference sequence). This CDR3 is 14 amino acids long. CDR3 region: CASSFGEMNTEAFF. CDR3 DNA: TGTGCCAGCAGCTTCGGGGAAATGAACACTGAAGCTTTCTTT.

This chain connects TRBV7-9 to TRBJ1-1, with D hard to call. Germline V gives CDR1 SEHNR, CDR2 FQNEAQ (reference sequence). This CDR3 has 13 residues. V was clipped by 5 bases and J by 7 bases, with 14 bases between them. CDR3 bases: TGTGCCAGCAGCCCGGACGGGAGCGGTGAAGCTTTCTTT. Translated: CASSPDGSGEAFF.

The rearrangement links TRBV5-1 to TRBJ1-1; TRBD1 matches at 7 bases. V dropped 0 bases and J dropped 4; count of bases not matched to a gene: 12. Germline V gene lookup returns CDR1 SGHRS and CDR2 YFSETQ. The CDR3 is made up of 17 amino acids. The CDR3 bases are TGCGCCAGCAGCTTGGGGCCCCTGGGCAGGGGGGGCACTGAAGCTTTCTTT. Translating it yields CASSLGPLGRGGTEAFF. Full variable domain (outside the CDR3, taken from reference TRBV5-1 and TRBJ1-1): KAGVTQTPRYLIKTRGQQVTLSCSPISGHRSVSWYQQTPGQGLQFLFEYFSETQRNKGNFPGRFSGRQFSNSRSEMNVSTLELGDSALYLCASSLGPLGRGGTEAFFGQGTRLTVV.

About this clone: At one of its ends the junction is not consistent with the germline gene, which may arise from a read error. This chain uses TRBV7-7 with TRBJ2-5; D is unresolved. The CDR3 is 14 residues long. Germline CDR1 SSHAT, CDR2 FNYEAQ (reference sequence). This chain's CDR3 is CASSQTQPDGTQYF. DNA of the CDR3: TGTGCTAGCAGCCAAACTCAACCGGACGGGACCCAGTACTTC.

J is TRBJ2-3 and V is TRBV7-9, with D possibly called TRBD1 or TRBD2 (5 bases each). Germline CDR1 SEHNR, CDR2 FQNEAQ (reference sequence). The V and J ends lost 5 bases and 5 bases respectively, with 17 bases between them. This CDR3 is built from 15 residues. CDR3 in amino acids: CASSATGTAGDTQYF. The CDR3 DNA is TGTGCCAGCAGCGCGACGGGGACCGCGGGAGATACGCAGTATTTT.

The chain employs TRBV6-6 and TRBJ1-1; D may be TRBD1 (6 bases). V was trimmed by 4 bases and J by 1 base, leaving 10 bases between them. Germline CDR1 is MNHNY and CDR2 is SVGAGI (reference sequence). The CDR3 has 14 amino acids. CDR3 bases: TGTGCCAGCAGTTCCGGACAGACGAACACTGAAGCTTTCTTT. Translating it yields CASSSGQTNTEAFF.

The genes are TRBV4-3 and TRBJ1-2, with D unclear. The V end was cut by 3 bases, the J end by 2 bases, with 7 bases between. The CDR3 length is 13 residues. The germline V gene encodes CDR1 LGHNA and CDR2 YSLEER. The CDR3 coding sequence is TGCGCCAGCAGCCACAACATAAACTATGGCTACACCTTC. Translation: CASSHNINYGYTF.

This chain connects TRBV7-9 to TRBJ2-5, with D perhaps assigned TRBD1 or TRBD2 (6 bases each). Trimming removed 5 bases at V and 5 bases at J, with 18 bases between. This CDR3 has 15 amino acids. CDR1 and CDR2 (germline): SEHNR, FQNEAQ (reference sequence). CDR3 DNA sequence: TGTGCCAGCAGCGCGGTCGGGGGCGCTTCGGAGACCCAGTACTTC. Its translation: CASSAVGGASETQYF.

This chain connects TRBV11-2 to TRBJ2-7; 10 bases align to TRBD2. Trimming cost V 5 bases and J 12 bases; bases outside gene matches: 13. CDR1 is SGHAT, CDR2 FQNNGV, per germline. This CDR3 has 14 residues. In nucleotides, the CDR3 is TGTGCCAGCAGCCTACTGCGGACTAGCGGAGGGGGGTACTTC. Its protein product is CASSLLRTSGGGYF. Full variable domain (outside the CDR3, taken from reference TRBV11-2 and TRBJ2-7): EAGVAQSPRYKIIEKRQSVAFWCNPISGHATLYWYQQILGQGPKLLIQFQNNGVVDDSQLPKDRFSAERLKGVDSTLKIQPAKLEDSAVYLCASSLLRTSGGGYFGPGTRLTVT.

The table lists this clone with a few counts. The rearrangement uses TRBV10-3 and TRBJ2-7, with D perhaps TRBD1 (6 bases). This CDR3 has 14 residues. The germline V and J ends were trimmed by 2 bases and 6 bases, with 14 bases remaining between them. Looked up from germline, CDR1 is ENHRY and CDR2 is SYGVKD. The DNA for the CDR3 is TGTGCCATCAGTGAGCTGAGCAGGGGTGTCGAGCAGTACTTC. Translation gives CAISELSRGVEQYF.

Here the CDR3 DNA reads TGCGCCAGCAGCCAAGACGGGACCGCCTCGGACAATGAGCAGTTCTTC. This translates into CASSQDGTASDNEQFF. This chain uses TRBV4-1 with TRBJ2-1; D might be TRBD1 or TRBD2, each matching 5 bases. The length of the CDR3 is 16 residues. Germline V lookup: CDR1 MGHRA, CDR2 YSYEKL. The V end lost 0 bases, the J end lost 5 bases, and 14 bases lay between the germline ends.

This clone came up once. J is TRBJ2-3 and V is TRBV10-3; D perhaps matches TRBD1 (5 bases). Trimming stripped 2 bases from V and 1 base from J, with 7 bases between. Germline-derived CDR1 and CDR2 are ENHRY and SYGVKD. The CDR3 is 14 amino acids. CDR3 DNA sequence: TGTGCCATCAGTGAGGACAGACGCACAGATACGCAGTATTTT. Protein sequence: CAISEDRRTDTQYF.

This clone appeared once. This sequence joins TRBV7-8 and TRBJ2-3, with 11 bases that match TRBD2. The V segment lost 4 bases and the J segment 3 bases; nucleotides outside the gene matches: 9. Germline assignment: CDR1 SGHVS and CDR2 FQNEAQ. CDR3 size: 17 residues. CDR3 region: CASSSRLAGFGTDTQYF. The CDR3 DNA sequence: TGTGCCAGCAGCTCACGACTAGCGGGATTCGGAACAGATACGCAGTATTTT.

The CDR3 DNA sequence: TGCGCCAGCAGCTTGGTGGCCTCCTACGAGCAGTACTTC. Protein product: CASSLVASYEQYF. The chain joins TRBV5-1 to TRBJ2-7, with no clear D. Trimming stripped 0 bases from V and 0 bases from J, with 4 bases between. There are 13 residues in the CDR3. Germline V gene lookup returns CDR1 SGHRS and CDR2 YFSETQ.

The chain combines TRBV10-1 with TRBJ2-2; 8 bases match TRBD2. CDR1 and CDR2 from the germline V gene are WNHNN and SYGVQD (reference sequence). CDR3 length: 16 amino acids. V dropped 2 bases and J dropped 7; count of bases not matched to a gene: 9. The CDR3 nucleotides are TGCGCCAGCAGTGAGAGTCGGGGGGGCCGCGTCGGGGAGCTGTTTTTT. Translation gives CASSESRGGRVGELFF.

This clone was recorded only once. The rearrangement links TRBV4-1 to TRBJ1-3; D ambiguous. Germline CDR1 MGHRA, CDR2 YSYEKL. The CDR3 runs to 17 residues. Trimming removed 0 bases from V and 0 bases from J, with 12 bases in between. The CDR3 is CASSQDLPGYSGNTIYF. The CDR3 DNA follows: TGCGCCAGCAGCCAAGATTTGCCCGGTTACTCTGGAAACACCATATATTTT.

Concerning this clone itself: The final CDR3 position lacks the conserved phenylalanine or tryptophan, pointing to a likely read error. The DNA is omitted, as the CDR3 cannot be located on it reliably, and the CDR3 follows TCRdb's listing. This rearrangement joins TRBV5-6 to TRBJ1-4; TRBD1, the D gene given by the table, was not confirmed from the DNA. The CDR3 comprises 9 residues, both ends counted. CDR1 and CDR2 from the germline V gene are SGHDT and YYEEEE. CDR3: CASSPQGMA.

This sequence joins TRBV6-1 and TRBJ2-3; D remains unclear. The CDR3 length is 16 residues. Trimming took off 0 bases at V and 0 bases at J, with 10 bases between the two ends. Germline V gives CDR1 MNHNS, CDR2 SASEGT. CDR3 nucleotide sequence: TGTGCCAGCAGTGAAGCAAGAGGCTTAAGCACAGATACGCAGTATTTT. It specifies CASSEARGLSTDTQYF.

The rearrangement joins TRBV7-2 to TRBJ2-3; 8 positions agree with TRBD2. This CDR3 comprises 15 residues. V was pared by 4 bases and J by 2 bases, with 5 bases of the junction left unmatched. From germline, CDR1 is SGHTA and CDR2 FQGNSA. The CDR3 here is CASSYGGAPTDTQYF. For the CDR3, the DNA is TGTGCCAGCAGCTACGGGGGGGCCCCCACAGATACGCAGTATTTT.

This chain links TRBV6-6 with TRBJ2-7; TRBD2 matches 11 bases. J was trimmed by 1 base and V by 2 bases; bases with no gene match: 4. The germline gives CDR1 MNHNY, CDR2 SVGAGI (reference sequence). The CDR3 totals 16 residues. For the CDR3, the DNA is TGTGCCAGCAGTTACGAGACTAGCGGGGCATCCTACGAGCAGTACTTC. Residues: CASSYETSGASYEQYF.